Below are 30 T cell receptor beta chains sequenced from a single sample in a study of T cell changes during pregnancy in multiple sclerosis (dated by TCRdb to between 2017 and 2020). Library method: the immunoSEQ multiplex PCR assay. The table was pulled from immuneACCESS by TCRdb, which kept in-frame rearrangements only. Such tables lose some clones; where checked, under half of the loss comes from unresolved V genes, and the rest has no known cause. Present in this sample are around 30,000 clones, approximately 88% of which were seen just once. The ten largest clones add up to 8.5% to 10% of the sample. The source material was CD8+ T cells from peripheral blood mononuclear cells, sampled in the first trimester of pregnancy. The receptors shown here come from a female donor with multiple sclerosis, enrolled in a pregnancy study.

The chain recombines TRBV30 with TRBJ1-6; D not resolved. CDR1 GTSNPN and CDR2 SVGIG come from the germline V gene (reference sequence). The CDR3 spans 14 residues. V lost 4 bases to trimming and J lost 10 bases, with 17 bases between them. For the CDR3, the DNA is TGTGCCTGGATCAAAGCCGGGTATGGATCACCCCTCCACTTT. Translated: CAWIKAGYGSPLHF.

This chain uses TRBV27 with TRBJ2-3, with a tentative D call TRBD1 (5 bases). The CDR3 sequence is 14 residues long. Trimming pared 2 bases from V and 2 bases from J, leaving 8 bases between. Germline values: CDR1 MNHEY, CDR2 SMNVEV (reference sequence). This chain's CDR3 is CASSLGAVTDTQYF. The CDR3 region has the DNA TGTGCCAGCAGTTTAGGGGCAGTCACAGATACGCAGTATTTT.

The chain carries TRBV27 and TRBJ2-7, with D possibly being TRBD2 (6 bases). V dropped 11 bases and J dropped 2 bases, with 19 bases sitting between them. CDR1 MNHEY and CDR2 SMNVEV come from the germline V gene (reference sequence). CDR3 size: 14 residues. The CDR3 loop reads CASSGSRETYEQYF. In nucleotides, the CDR3 is TGTGCCTCGTCGGGCTCGCGGGAAACCTACGAGCAGTACTTC.

The rearrangement uses TRBV6-4 and TRBJ2-1, with D possibly being TRBD2 (7 bases). Between the trimmed V and J ends, which lost 8 bases and 9 bases, there was a span of 17 bases. The CDR3 has 13 residues. The V gene's germline CDR1 is MRHNA and CDR2 SNTAGT. CDR3 bases: TGTGCCAGCGGGTTGGGGGGGCCAGCTGAGCAGTTCTTC. Its protein product is CASGLGGPAEQFF.

The V and J genes are TRBV6-6 and TRBJ1-5, with D perhaps matching TRBD1 (6 bases). Between the trimmed V and J ends, which lost 7 bases and 8 bases, there was a span of 12 bases. The CDR3 length is 12 residues. The germline gives CDR1 MNHNY, CDR2 SVGAGI (reference sequence). In DNA, the CDR3 is TGTGCCAGCACGGACGAGGGGGAGCCCCAGCATTTT. It encodes CASTDEGEPQHF.

The sample holds a few counts of this clone. The chain recombines TRBV4-3 with TRBJ2-6, with D perhaps TRBD2 (6 bases). Germline CDR1 is LGHNA and CDR2 is YSLEER. With 1 base removed from V and 0 bases from J, the gap between germline ends came to 7 bases. The CDR3 length is 16 residues. Here the CDR3 reads CASSQAEGSGANVLTF. In nucleotides, the CDR3 is TGCGCCAGCAGCCAAGCGGAGGGCTCTGGGGCCAACGTCCTGACTTTC.

The chain joins TRBV18 to TRBJ1-1, with unresolved D. Per germline, CDR1 KGHSH and CDR2 LQKENI. The CDR3 is 15 amino acids. The V end was cut by 3 bases, the J end by 3 bases, with 14 bases between. This chain's CDR3 is CASSPRRGADTEAFF. In DNA, the CDR3 is TGTGCCAGCTCACCTAGGCGGGGAGCGGACACTGAAGCTTTCTTT.

The gene calls are TRBV13 and TRBJ1-2, with D maybe TRBD1 (5 bases). The CDR3 covers 15 residues. The germline gives CDR1 PRHDT, CDR2 FYEKMQ (reference sequence). Trimming stripped 5 bases from V and 6 bases from J, with 19 bases between. CDR3 in amino acids: CASSPGTHVLNGYTF. As DNA, the CDR3 is TGTGCCAGCAGCCCCGGGACTCACGTCCTAAATGGCTACACCTTC.

The chain combines TRBV13 with TRBJ2-7; the D gene is possibly TRBD2 (6 bases). Trimming removed 5 bases at V and 1 base at J, with 9 bases between. The V gene's germline CDR1 is PRHDT and CDR2 FYEKMQ (reference sequence). The CDR3 is 13 residues long. CDR3 nucleotides: TGTGCCAGCAGCCCGGAGGGTTCCTACGAGCAGTACTTC. Translating gives CASSPEGSYEQYF. Drawing the rest from reference TRBV13 and TRBJ2-7, the complete variable domain is AAGVIQSPRHLIKEKRETATLKCYPIPRHDTVYWYQQGPGQDPQFLISFYEKMQSDKGSIPDRFSAQQFSDYHSELNMSSLELGDSALYFCASSPEGSYEQYFGPGTRLTVT.

The chain links TRBV13 to TRBJ2-1, with D perhaps TRBD1 (5 bases). Germline V gene lookup returns CDR1 PRHDT and CDR2 FYEKMQ (reference sequence). The CDR3 length is 15 residues. Deletions cut 1 base from V and 4 bases from J, with 11 bases between. CDR3 coding DNA: TGTGCCAGCAGCTTAGATCGGACACCGTACAATGAGCAGTTCTTC. It encodes CASSLDRTPYNEQFF.

The table lists this clone with a few counts. The chain carries TRBV6-4 and TRBJ2-2; D gene unclear. CDR3 length: 17 residues. Germline lookup yields CDR1 MRHNA and CDR2 SNTAGT. Trimming pared 0 bases from V and 4 bases from J, leaving 15 bases between. Here the CDR3 DNA reads TGTGCCAGCAGTGACTCGAGTCCCGGGTCATCCACCGGGGAGCTGTTTTTT. It codes for CASSDSSPGSSTGELFF.

The chain is built from TRBV4-1 and TRBJ2-7; 7 positions agree with TRBD2. CDR1 and CDR2 (germline): MGHRA, YSYEKL. This CDR3 has 16 amino acids. The V segment lost 1 base and the J segment 3 bases; nucleotides outside the gene matches: 9. CDR3 coding DNA: TGCGCCAGCAGCCAAGCTGCAGCGGGGAACCGCTACGAGCAGTACTTC. This encodes CASSQAAAGNRYEQYF.

The V call is TRBV7-2, the J call TRBJ1-2, with D possibly TRBD1 on 6 matching bases. V gave up 2 bases and J gave up 3 bases, with 10 bases separating them. This CDR3 comprises 14 residues. Germline V gene lookup returns CDR1 SGHTA and CDR2 FQGNSA. CDR3 in amino acids: CASSLTRGDYGYTF. Here the CDR3 DNA reads TGTGCCAGCAGCTTAACCAGGGGTGACTATGGCTACACCTTC.

The chain couples TRBV27 to TRBJ2-5, with D hard to call. The V gene's germline CDR1 is MNHEY and CDR2 SMNVEV (reference sequence). V lost 0 bases and J lost 5, with 13 bases in between. The CDR3 sequence is 15 residues long. The CDR3 nucleotides are TGTGCCAGCAGTTTATCCCCCGGAGTTTCGGAGACCCAGTACTTC. It codes for CASSLSPGVSETQYF.

In its sample, this clone ranks as medium-sized (0.01 to 0.1%). The chain joins TRBV1 to TRBJ2-1; TRBD2, as called in the table, went unchecked against the DNA. TRBV1 is an annotated pseudogene. There are 21 residues in the CDR3. The CDR3 bases are TGCACCAGCAGCCAAGATCCATTACCTAGCGGGGGGGCTAATTCCTACAATGAGCAGTTCTTC. Its translation: CTSSQDPLPSGGANSYNEQFF.

The chain couples TRBV5-1 to TRBJ2-3; the D gene is possibly TRBD2 (6 bases). This CDR3 comprises 13 residues. Trimming left V 7 bases short and J 4 bases short, with 13 bases between. CDR1 is SGHRS, CDR2 YFSETQ, per germline. CDR3 coding DNA: TGCGCCAGCCGGGAGAGTAGTGCAGATACGCAGTATTTT. This sequence encodes CASRESSADTQYF.

The chain carries TRBV7-8 and TRBJ1-2, with D possibly TRBD1 on 5 matching bases. CDR1 SGHVS and CDR2 FQNEAQ come from the germline V gene. The CDR3 runs 15 residues. V dropped 2 bases and J dropped 4 bases, with 14 bases sitting between them. The CDR3 loop is CASSLSAGNPYGYTF. CDR3 nucleotides: TGTGCCAGCAGCTTATCGGCAGGGAACCCCTATGGCTACACCTTC.

The CDR3 region has the DNA TGTGCCAGCAGCACGACAGGGCTCGAAGCTTTCTTT. Protein sequence: CASSTTGLEAFF. The gene calls are TRBV28 and TRBJ1-1, with 7 nucleotides matching TRBD1. The CDR3 runs 12 residues. Germline CDR1 is MDHEN and CDR2 is SYDVKM. Unmatched junction bases numbered 6, after V lost 6 bases and J lost 8 bases.

This clone was detected a few times. The chain is built from TRBV6-4 and TRBJ2-2; D might be TRBD1 (5 bases). Germline CDR1 and CDR2: MRHNA and SNTAGT. The V end lost 2 bases, the J end lost 2 bases, and 9 bases lay between the germline ends. The CDR3 consists of 15 residues. Here the CDR3 DNA reads TGTGCCAGCAGTGACGGCCAGGGAAACACCGGGGAGCTGTTTTTT. Translation: CASSDGQGNTGELFF.

This clone was recorded once. The CDR3, as DNA: TGTGCCAGCAGCTTGGAACAGGGGGCTTACGAGCAGTACTTC. It specifies CASSLEQGAYEQYF. The chain uses TRBV5-4 and TRBJ2-7, with 9 nucleotides matching TRBD1. The CDR3 has 14 residues. Germline CDR1 is SGHNT and CDR2 is YYREEE (reference sequence). V shed 0 bases, J shed 4 bases, and the junction held 2 bases outside the gene matches.

V is TRBV13 and J is TRBJ2-1; 8 nucleotides line up with TRBD1. The germline gives CDR1 PRHDT, CDR2 FYEKMQ (reference sequence). This CDR3 has 17 residues. J gave up 3 bases and V 3 bases, and 10 bases lay outside the gene matches. CDR3: CASSLGRTGPVYNEQFF. The CDR3 nucleotides are TGTGCCAGCAGCTTGGGAAGGACAGGGCCCGTCTACAATGAGCAGTTCTTC.

The chain links TRBV27 to TRBJ1-5, with 7 bases matching TRBD1. The CDR3 is made up of 13 amino acids. V lost 3 bases to trimming and J lost 4 bases; unmatched junction nucleotides: 0. The germline gives CDR1 MNHEY, CDR2 SMNVEV (reference sequence). Here the CDR3 reads CASSLTGNQPQHF. CDR3 sequence (DNA): TGTGCCAGCAGTTTGACAGGGAATCAGCCCCAGCATTTT.

The chain has TRBV20-1 and TRBJ2-1, with 7 bases lining up with TRBD1. J gave up 10 bases and V 6 bases, and 6 bases lay outside the gene matches. The CDR3 totals 11 residues. CDR1 and CDR2 from the germline V gene are DFQATT and SNEGSKA (reference sequence). The chain's CDR3 is CSAEQGREQFF. The DNA of the CDR3 is TGCAGTGCCGAACAGGGGCGCGAGCAGTTCTTC.

This chain uses TRBV7-6 with TRBJ2-7; TRBD2 matches at 11 bases. The CDR3 contains 15 residues. CDR1 is SGHVS, CDR2 FNYEAQ, per germline. V trimming: 2 bases; J trimming: 5 bases; junction bases outside the gene matches: 5. The CDR3 bases are TGTGCCAGCAGCTTATCGGAGACTAGCGGGGACGAGCAGTACTTC. Protein sequence: CASSLSETSGDEQYF. The full variable domain, rest sourced from reference TRBV7-6 and TRBJ2-7, is GAGVSQSPRYKVTKRGQDVALRCDPISGHVSLYWYRQALGQGPEFLTYFNYEAQQDKSGLPNDRFSAERPEGSISTLTIQRTEQRDSAMYRCASSLSETSGDEQYFGPGTRLTVT.

This chain links TRBV27 with TRBJ1-5; tentatively, D is TRBD1 (5 bases). V lost 5 bases and J lost 8, with 16 bases in between. CDR3 size: 14 residues. The germline V gene has CDR1 MNHEY and CDR2 SMNVEV (reference sequence). This CDR3 reads CASSAGTPGEPQHF. The CDR3 bases are TGTGCCAGCAGTGCAGGGACTCCTGGGGAGCCCCAGCATTTT.

The chain couples TRBV19 to TRBJ2-3, with D possibly TRBD2 on 6 matching bases. Germline values: CDR1 LNHDA, CDR2 SQIVND (reference sequence). V lost 0 bases and J lost 2, with 12 bases in between. The CDR3 extends over 16 amino acids. DNA for the CDR3: TGTGCCAGTAGTATAGAGGGCGGGAAGCCCACAGATACGCAGTATTTT. Translated, it gives CASSIEGGKPTDTQYF.

J is TRBJ2-7 and V is TRBV29-1; TRBD2 matches at 9 bases. The junction had 19 bases not matched to a gene; V was cut back by 3 bases and J by 4 bases. Germline loops: CDR1 SQVTM, CDR2 ANQGSEA. The CDR3 covers 18 residues. CDR3 sequence (DNA): TGCAGCGTTGAGAAGATAGCGGGGGCACCCGATACCTATTACGAGCAGTACTTC. Translation: CSVEKIAGAPDTYYEQYF.

This chain joins TRBV4-3 and TRBJ1-2; D call uncertain. Deletions cut 0 bases from V and 4 bases from J, with 12 bases between. Germline lookup yields CDR1 LGHNA and CDR2 YSLEER. This CDR3 has 15 residues. The CDR3 protein is CASSQDTVGSYGYTF. The CDR3, as DNA: TGCGCCAGCAGCCAAGATACGGTAGGGAGCTATGGCTACACCTTC.

A few counts support this clone. This chain uses TRBV9 with TRBJ2-7; D possibly corresponds to TRBD1 (5 bases). CDR1 and CDR2 (germline): SGDLS, YYNGEE. The CDR3 totals 14 residues. Trimming removed 3 bases from V and 6 bases from J, with 16 bases in between. The CDR3 region is CASSEGNPGIEQYF. CDR3 coding DNA: TGTGCCAGCAGCGAAGGAAACCCAGGGATCGAGCAGTACTTC.

The rearrangement links TRBV19 to TRBJ1-2; the D gene is possibly TRBD1 (5 bases). CDR1 is LNHDA and CDR2 is SQIVND in the germline V gene (reference sequence). Trimming removed 10 bases at V and 5 bases at J, with 17 bases between. The length of the CDR3 is 13 residues. The CDR3 DNA reads as TGTGCCACCTCGGCGCAGGCAGGGTATGGCTACACCTTC. Its translation is CATSAQAGYGYTF.